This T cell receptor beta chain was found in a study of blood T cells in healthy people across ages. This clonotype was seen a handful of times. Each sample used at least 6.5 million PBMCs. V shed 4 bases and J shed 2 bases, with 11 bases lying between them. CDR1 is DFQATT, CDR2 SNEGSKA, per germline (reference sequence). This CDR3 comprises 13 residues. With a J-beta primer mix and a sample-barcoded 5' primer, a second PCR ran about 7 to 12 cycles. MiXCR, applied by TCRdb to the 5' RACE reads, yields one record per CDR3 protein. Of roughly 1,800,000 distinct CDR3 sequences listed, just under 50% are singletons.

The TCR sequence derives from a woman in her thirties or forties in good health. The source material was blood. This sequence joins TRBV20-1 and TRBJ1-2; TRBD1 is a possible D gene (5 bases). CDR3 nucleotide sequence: TGCAGTGCTAAGGCAGGGTCCAACTATGGCTACACCTTC. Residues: CSAKAGSNYGYTF.